The entry below describes one T cell receptor (beta chain). The antigen it binds to is not known. No much larger clone exists at a distance of one base, and base qualities are not known. The sample is drawn from a study of T cell changes during pregnancy in multiple sclerosis (dated by TCRdb to about 2019). About the study as a whole: The study looked at changes in the T cell repertoire across pregnancy in women with multiple sclerosis.

V loses 5 bases, J loses 7 bases, and the germline ends lie 21 bases apart. The CDR3 numbers 17 residues from cysteine through phenylalanine. Kept here is only the CDR3 DNA, which spans 51 bases and is read in frame from base 1. As encoded in the germline V gene, CDR1 is KGHSH while CDR2 is LQKENI. To prepare the library, the immunoSEQ multiplex PCR assay was applied. As stored in TCRdb, this immuneACCESS dataset retains in-frame rearrangements with V and J assigned. A fraction of the clones does not appear; measured against another copy, unresolved V genes explain less than half of the discrepancy, and the remainder lacks a known reason. This sample comprises about 93,000 clones, about nine tenths of them detected only once. Of the sample, around 1.8% is held by the ten largest clones.

The clonotype was recovered from a female donor in good health, enrolled as a control in a pregnancy study. Recombination linked TRBV18 to TRBJ1-6; the best D guess is TRBD1, with 6 bases matching. The material was peripheral blood, obtained after pregnancy. The CDR3 protein sequence reads: CASSATSGAGLNSPLHF. The sequenced DNA is TGTGCCAGCTCAGCGACTTCAGGGGCCGGTTTGAATTCACCCCTCCACTTT.